A single sample gave rise to the 20 T cell receptor beta chains below, sequenced in a study of blood T cell repertoires in COVID-19. The table came from immunoSEQ multiplex PCR; TCRdb's copy has only in-frame clones and leaves some out. The repertoire consists of under 300,000 clones, with around four fifths occurring once and the leading ten covering over 12%. Material: PBMCs or T cells enriched from blood (not recorded which). Source of these receptors: a man aged 40-49 years who had recovered from COVID-19.

The chain links TRBV6-1 to TRBJ1-5, with 8 bases aligning to TRBD1. The CDR3 contains 16 residues. Germline lookup yields CDR1 MNHNS and CDR2 SASEGT. V was clipped by 1 base and J by 3 bases; unmatched bases: 5. The CDR3 loop is CASSEGGTGFNQPQHF. The DNA of the CDR3 is TGTGCCAGCAGTGAAGGGGGGACAGGATTCAATCAGCCCCAGCATTTT.

This clone was counted a few times. The chain carries TRBV4-1 and TRBJ1-5, with no clear D. The CDR3 loop spans 14 amino acids. CDR1 is MGHRA, CDR2 YSYEKL, per germline. V was trimmed by 0 bases and J by 1 base, leaving 4 bases between them. The DNA for the CDR3 is TGCGCCAGCAGCCAAGAGGGCAGCAATCAGCCCCAGCATTTT. Protein: CASSQEGSNQPQHF.

This clone was seen once. The chain combines TRBV5-6 with TRBJ2-7; the D gene is possibly TRBD2 (7 bases). The CDR3 runs 14 residues. Germline V gene sequence: CDR1 SGHDT, CDR2 YYEEEE. V was shortened by 4 bases and J by 4 bases, with 15 bases between the two germline ends. CDR3 in DNA: TGTGCCAGCAGCCGGGGGGCAGAGAGTTACGAGCAGTACTTC. The encoded protein is CASSRGAESYEQYF.

This chain uses TRBV7-3 with TRBJ2-2; the D gene is possibly TRBD2 (6 bases). V lost 5 bases to trimming and J lost 1 base, with 11 bases between them. This CDR3 has 15 residues. Per germline, CDR1 SGHTA and CDR2 FQGTGA. CDR3 bases: TGTGCCAGCAGCCCCGGGACTTTGAACACCGGGGAGCTGTTTTTT. Residues: CASSPGTLNTGELFF.

The chain employs TRBV7-2 and TRBJ1-6, with D perhaps matching TRBD1 (5 bases). The CDR3 is 15 residues long. Looked up from germline, CDR1 is SGHTA and CDR2 is FQGNSA. Trimming removed 2 bases at V and 9 bases at J, with 14 bases between. CDR3 coding DNA: TGTGCCAGCAGCTTAAGAATTCAAAGGGGTTCACCCCTCCACTTT. Amino acid sequence: CASSLRIQRGSPLHF.

This clone was recorded only once. J is TRBJ2-1 and V is TRBV29-1, with TRBD1 identical over 9 bases. CDR3 size: 12 residues. Germline values: CDR1 SQVTM, CDR2 ANQGSEA. V lost 8 bases to trimming and J lost 12 bases; unmatched junction nucleotides: 11. The CDR3 here is CSSRTGERVQFF. The CDR3 DNA reads as TGCAGCTCCCGGACAGGGGAAAGAGTGCAGTTCTTC.

This clone has more than one count but fewer than ten. The rearrangement uses TRBV28 and TRBJ2-7, with TRBD1 matching over 7 bases. After removal of 5 bases from V and 2 bases from J, the junction contained 6 bases not matched to a gene. CDR3 length: 14 amino acids. Germline CDR1 reads MDHEN; CDR2 reads SYDVKM. CDR3 DNA: TGTGCCAGCAGTCACGTGACAGGGACCTACGAGCAGTACTTC. The encoded protein is CASSHVTGTYEQYF.

This sequence joins TRBV6-4 and TRBJ2-7; 9 bases fit TRBD1. The CDR3 covers 15 residues. Looked up from germline, CDR1 is MRHNA and CDR2 is SNTAGT. The V and J ends lost 3 bases and 3 bases, in that order; junction bases with no gene match: 6. The CDR3 DNA reads as TGTGCCAGCAGTGAATGGGACAGGGACGTCTACGAGCAGTACTTC. Its translation is CASSEWDRDVYEQYF.

This chain joins TRBV7-9 and TRBJ1-1; D gene unclear. The V end was cut by 4 bases, the J end by 6 bases, with 9 bases between. Germline V gives CDR1 SEHNR, CDR2 FQNEAQ (reference sequence). The CDR3 loop spans 12 amino acids. The CDR3 here is CASSSTNPEAFF. The CDR3 nucleotides are TGTGCCAGCAGCTCAACTAATCCTGAAGCTTTCTTT. The full variable domain, with the rest looked up from reference TRBV7-9 and TRBJ1-1, is DTGVSQNPRHKITKRGQNVTFRCDPISEHNRLYWYRQTLGQGPEFLTYFQNEAQLEKSRLLSDRFSAERPKGSFSTLEIQRTEQGDSAMYLCASSSTNPEAFFGQGTRLTVV.

The J gene is TRBJ2-3, the V gene TRBV30; TRBD2 matches at 7 bases. V was clipped by 2 bases and J by 0 bases; unmatched bases: 5. The CDR3 is made up of 15 amino acids. Germline values: CDR1 GTSNPN, CDR2 SVGIG (reference sequence). The CDR3: CAWSNGLGSTDTQYF. CDR3 bases: TGTGCCTGGAGTAATGGACTAGGGAGCACAGATACGCAGTATTTT.

The gene calls are TRBV2 and TRBJ1-5; 7 nucleotides line up with TRBD1. CDR1 and CDR2 (germline): SNHLY, FYNNEI. There are 14 residues in the CDR3. V shed 6 bases and J 3 bases; nucleotides not matched to a gene: 5. The CDR3 region is CASSKQGNNQPQHF. As DNA, the CDR3 is TGTGCCAGCAGCAAACAGGGGAACAATCAGCCCCAGCATTTT.

The V call is TRBV7-2, the J call TRBJ2-3; 10 bases agree with TRBD2. In germline, CDR1 is SGHTA, CDR2 FQGNSA. Losses at the gene ends were 4 bases for V and 3 bases for J; bases not matched to a gene: 4. The CDR3 consists of 15 residues. The CDR3, as DNA: TGTGCCAGCAGCTCTAGCGGGGGAAAAACAGATACGCAGTATTTT. Amino acids: CASSSSGGKTDTQYF.

The chain uses TRBV7-2 and TRBJ2-2, with D uncertain. The CDR3 has 14 amino acids. Trimming removed 3 bases at V and 10 bases at J, with 15 bases between. Germline CDR1 reads SGHTA; CDR2 reads FQGNSA. The CDR3 reads CASSFPQRGAELFF. The CDR3 DNA reads TGTGCCAGCAGCTTTCCCCAACGCGGCGCGGAGCTGTTTTTT.

The chain has TRBV4-2 and TRBJ1-1, with D uncertain. CDR3 length: 13 residues. The V gene lost 1 base and the J gene lost 5 bases, with 8 bases spanning the gap. Germline CDR1 and CDR2: LGHNA and YNFKEQ. The CDR3 loop is CASSQVRVTEAFF. CDR3 bases: TGTGCCAGCAGCCAAGTCCGGGTAACTGAAGCTTTCTTT.

The chain joins TRBV4-2 to TRBJ2-7; possibly TRBD2 for D (6 bases). Germline V gene lookup returns CDR1 LGHNA and CDR2 YNFKEQ. V shed 0 bases and J shed 3 bases, with 15 bases lying between them. The CDR3 totals 16 residues. DNA of the CDR3: TGTGCCAGCAGCCAAGAACCGGGACTTTCTCACTACGAGCAGTACTTC. Translated: CASSQEPGLSHYEQYF.

This chain uses TRBV7-2 with TRBJ1-2; 7 bases line up with TRBD1. With 5 bases clipped from V and 0 bases from J, the junction kept 9 bases outside the gene matches. The CDR3 is made up of 16 amino acids. Germline V CDR1 and CDR2: SGHTA, FQGNSA. CDR3 nucleotides: TGTGCCAGCAGCCCACCGGGACAGACGTCTAACTATGGCTACACCTTC. Amino acids: CASSPPGQTSNYGYTF. Full variable domain (missing parts from reference TRBV7-2 and TRBJ1-2): GAGVSQSPSNKVTEKGKDVELRCDPISGHTALYWYRQSLGQGLEFLIYFQGNSAPDKSGLPSDRFSAERTGGSVSTLTIQRTQQEDSAVYLCASSPPGQTSNYGYTFGSGTRLTVV.

This clone was seen only once. This chain uses TRBV5-4 with TRBJ1-3; D possibly corresponds to TRBD1 (6 bases). The CDR3 is made up of 14 amino acids. Between the trimmed V and J ends, which lost 0 bases and 4 bases, there was a span of 8 bases. CDR1 and CDR2 from the germline V gene are SGHNT and YYREEE (reference sequence). CDR3 amino acids: CASSLDRVGNTIYF. In DNA form, the CDR3 reads TGTGCCAGCAGCTTGGACAGGGTGGGAAACACCATATATTTT.

The rearrangement links TRBV10-1 to TRBJ2-5, with 7 bases identical to TRBD1. The V gene end was trimmed by 4 bases and the J gene end by 3 bases; junction bases not matched to a gene: 5. CDR3 length: 14 amino acids. CDR1 and CDR2 (germline): WNHNN, SYGVQD (reference sequence). CDR3 in DNA: TGCGCCAGCAGTGCCGGGACAGACAAAGAGACCCAGTACTTC. It specifies CASSAGTDKETQYF.

This clone was seen a single time. The chain employs TRBV30 and TRBJ2-3, with a tentative D call TRBD2 (5 bases). Germline CDR1 GTSNPN, CDR2 SVGIG (reference sequence). This CDR3 is 14 amino acids long. The V and J ends lost 2 bases and 3 bases respectively, with 12 bases between them. CDR3 DNA sequence: TGTGCCTGGAGTACTAGTTCAAGTACAGATACGCAGTATTTT. Its translation is CAWSTSSSTDTQYF. The full variable domain, its missing parts supplied by reference TRBV30 and TRBJ2-3, is SQTIHQWPATLVQPVGSPLSLECTVEGTSNPNLYWYRQAAGRGLQLLFYSVGIGQISSEVPQNLSASRPQDRQFILSSKKLLLSDSGFYLCAWSTSSSTDTQYFGPGTRLTVL.

This chain links TRBV7-9 with TRBJ2-1; 8 bases fit TRBD2. The CDR3 has 12 amino acids. The V segment lost 3 bases and the J segment 9 bases; nucleotides outside the gene matches: 1. Germline CDR1 SEHNR, CDR2 FQNEAQ (reference sequence). The CDR3 loop is CASSFAGGEQFF. CDR3 nucleotide sequence: TGTGCCAGCAGCTTCGCGGGGGGTGAGCAGTTCTTC.